The 25 T cell receptor beta chains in this list originate from one sample, sequenced in a study of human T cells and chemical hapten exposure. One entry per CDR3 protein results from TCRdb running MiXCR on the RACE reads. The sample includes about 47,000 distinct CDR3 sequences, 3% to 4.5% of them seen just once. The time point denotes: healthy volunteer bleed at 6 weeks. It was unfractionated whole blood from which total RNA was extracted. Sample: whole blood. These receptors all stem from a human donor in good health. Some clones in this sample may be carry-over from other donors' samples.

This clonotype was counted at least ten times. The V and J genes are TRBV7-2 and TRBJ1-2, with D unresolved. Trimming cost V 5 bases and J 6 bases, with 19 bases left between them. The CDR3 is made up of 15 amino acids. Per germline, CDR1 SGHTA and CDR2 FQGNSA. The CDR3 DNA reads as TGTGCCAGCAGCCGGTCCCCCTCCGATAGACATGGCTACACCTTC. Translated, it gives CASSRSPSDRHGYTF.

At least ten counts were recorded for this clonotype. This chain uses TRBV7-9 with TRBJ2-6; TRBD1 might be the D (5 bases). The CDR3 sequence is 17 residues long. Per germline, CDR1 SEHNR and CDR2 FQNEAQ (reference sequence). The V end was cut by 8 bases, the J end by 1 base, with 18 bases between. This CDR3 is CASELGHGASGANVLTF. DNA for the CDR3: TGTGCCAGCGAGCTTGGACATGGGGCTTCTGGGGCCAACGTCCTGACTTTC.

This clonotype was seen many times. The V call is TRBV20-1, the J call TRBJ1-6, with 7 bases identical to TRBD1. The CDR3 consists of 15 residues. Germline CDR1 DFQATT, CDR2 SNEGSKA (reference sequence). Trimming took 2 bases from V and 5 from J; bases not matched to a gene: 6. The CDR3 DNA follows: TGCAGTGCTAGACAGTATGGACAGGATAATTCACCCCTCCACTTT. Protein: CSARQYGQDNSPLHF.

This clonotype turned up a few times. The chain recombines TRBV18 with TRBJ2-7; weak D call: TRBD2 (5 bases). The CDR3 is 14 amino acids. CDR1 is KGHSH and CDR2 is LQKENI in the germline V gene. Trimming took off 2 bases at V and 0 bases at J, with 8 bases between the two ends. The CDR3 reads CASSPKAGSYEQYF. The DNA of the CDR3 is TGTGCCAGCTCACCAAAGGCGGGCTCCTACGAGCAGTACTTC.

A few counts support this clonotype. The V and J genes are TRBV6-6 and TRBJ1-4; TRBD1 agrees at 7 bases. The CDR3 totals 18 residues. CDR1 is MNHNY and CDR2 is SVGAGI in the germline V gene (reference sequence). The V gene end was trimmed by 2 bases and the J gene end by 0 bases; junction bases not matched to a gene: 9. The CDR3 loop is CASSYPRQGGATNEKLFF. In DNA form, the CDR3 reads TGTGCCAGCAGTTACCCCAGACAGGGTGGGGCAACTAATGAAAAACTGTTTTTT.

The J gene is TRBJ1-5, the V gene TRBV18; D unclear. This CDR3 is 15 amino acids long. The V and J ends lost 6 bases and 2 bases respectively, with 14 bases between them. CDR1 and CDR2 (germline): KGHSH, LQKENI. The CDR3 nucleotides are TGTGCCAGCTCCCGTTCGGATCTGGGCAATCAGCCCCAGCATTTT. Its translation is CASSRSDLGNQPQHF.

This clonotype was counted only a few times. The V gene is TRBV7-2, the J gene TRBJ1-2; 10 bases align to TRBD1. V was pared by 4 bases and J by 5 bases, with 7 bases of the junction left unmatched. The CDR3 contains 15 residues. Per the germline V gene, CDR1 is SGHTA and CDR2 is FQGNSA. Here the CDR3 reads CASSYDRGRGYGYTF. The CDR3 DNA is TGTGCCAGCAGCTACGACAGGGGGCGAGGGTATGGCTACACCTTC.

This clonotype was picked up many times. The chain carries TRBV27 and TRBJ2-3; D may match TRBD1 or TRBD2 (7 bases each). The V gene lost 3 bases and the J gene lost 8 bases, with 24 bases spanning the gap. This CDR3 region has 17 residues. Germline assignment: CDR1 MNHEY and CDR2 SMNVEV (reference sequence). CDR3: CASSFGQGGRQRGTQYF. The CDR3 coding sequence is TGTGCCAGCAGTTTTGGCCAGGGGGGAAGGCAGCGGGGTACGCAGTATTTT.

This clonotype was detected many times. The chain couples TRBV14 to TRBJ2-3, with TRBD2 identical over 7 bases. V trimming: 0 bases; J trimming: 4 bases; junction bases outside the gene matches: 7. CDR1 is SGHDN, CDR2 FVKESK, per germline. The CDR3 contains 16 residues. This chain's CDR3 is CASSQEPRLAADTQYF. In DNA, the CDR3 is TGTGCCAGCAGCCAAGAACCCCGACTAGCAGCAGATACGCAGTATTTT.

This clonotype came up many times. The rearrangement links TRBV20-1 to TRBJ1-6; D is uncertain. This CDR3 spans 14 amino acids. V dropped 1 base and J dropped 10 bases, with 14 bases sitting between them. The germline gives CDR1 DFQATT, CDR2 SNEGSKA (reference sequence). CDR3 coding DNA: TGCAGTGCTAGAGCTCTTCCCCAGAGGTCACCCCTCCACTTT. Protein: CSARALPQRSPLHF.

This clonotype was found many times. J is TRBJ1-1 and V is TRBV29-1, with D unclear. The CDR3 is 12 residues long. V lost 7 bases and J lost 7, with 16 bases in between. Germline V lookup: CDR1 SQVTM, CDR2 ANQGSEA. CDR3 sequence reads: CSASSDRLEAFF. CDR3 coding DNA: TGCAGCGCCTCGTCGGACCGTCTTGAAGCTTTCTTT.

The sample holds a few counts of this clonotype. Just one base apart from a much larger clone, this may be a read error. V is TRBV2 and J is TRBJ2-1; no clear D gene. This CDR3 spans 12 amino acids. CDR1 is SNHLY, CDR2 FYNNEI, per germline. The CDR3 DNA follows: TGTGCCAGCAGTGAGTTAGCCCGCCTGCAGTTATTC. This sequence encodes CASSELARLQLF. The variable domain in full, completed from reference TRBV2 and TRBJ2-1, reads EPEVTQTPSHQVTQMGQEVILRCVPISNHLYFYWYRQILGQKVEFLVSFYNNEISEKSEIFDDQFSVERPDGSNFTLKIRSTKLEDSAMYFCASSELARLQLFGPGTRLTVL.

This clonotype was recorded many times. V and J are TRBV20-1 and TRBJ1-5; 7 positions match TRBD1. The CDR3 sequence is 14 residues long. V trimming: 3 bases; J trimming: 9 bases; junction bases outside the gene matches: 11. CDR1 DFQATT and CDR2 SNEGSKA come from the germline V gene (reference sequence). Here the CDR3 reads CSASGMGQSTPQHF. In nucleotides, the CDR3 is TGCAGTGCTAGCGGAATGGGACAGTCCACGCCCCAGCATTTT.

This clonotype was seen at least ten times. The chain combines TRBV5-8 with TRBJ1-6; TRBD1 is a possible D gene (5 bases). V was pared by 0 bases and J by 10 bases, with 11 bases between. This CDR3 contains 14 residues. Germline V CDR1 and CDR2: SGHTS, YDEGEE. The CDR3 spells CASSLVAGLSPLHF. CDR3 in DNA: TGTGCCAGCAGCTTGGTCGCAGGGCTCTCACCCCTCCACTTT.

This clonotype occurred a few times. The rearrangement joins TRBV2 to TRBJ2-6; either TRBD1 or TRBD2 may fit D (6 bases each). Germline CDR1 reads SNHLY; CDR2 reads FYNNEI. Trimming pared 6 bases from V and 4 bases from J, leaving 19 bases between. The CDR3 length is 17 residues. The CDR3 reads CASSPLSGGPGANVLTF. The DNA of the CDR3 is TGTGCCAGCAGCCCCCTCTCCGGGGGCCCCGGGGCCAACGTCCTGACTTTC.

The table lists this clonotype with many counts. The gene calls are TRBV20-1 and TRBJ2-1, with 14 bases identical to TRBD2. Germline CDR1 is DFQATT and CDR2 is SNEGSKA (reference sequence). The CDR3 is made up of 16 amino acids. J gave up 3 bases and V 6 bases, and 7 bases lay outside the gene matches. The CDR3 coding sequence is TGCAGTGCACCACGGACTAGCGGGAGGAGCTACAATGAGCAGTTCTTC. As protein: CSAPRTSGRSYNEQFF.

This clonotype was counted many times. The V gene is TRBV12-3 or TRBV12-4, the J gene TRBJ1-5; 9 nucleotides line up with TRBD1. The CDR3 spans 12 residues. The V segment lost 4 bases and the J segment 15 bases; nucleotides outside the gene matches: 7. The CDR3 nucleotides read TGTGCCAGCAGTTCCGGCGGGACAGGGCGGCATTTT. Translation gives CASSSGGTGRHF.

The V call is TRBV11-2, the J call TRBJ2-7; no clear D. Germline assignment: CDR1 SGHAT and CDR2 FQNNGV. V lost 0 bases and J 4 bases, leaving 13 bases between the germline ends. This CDR3 spans 15 amino acids. CDR3 sequence reads: CASSLEPPPKYEQYF. The CDR3 DNA reads as TGTGCCAGCAGCTTAGAGCCCCCACCCAAGTACGAGCAGTACTTC.

This clonotype was detected ten times or more. The chain employs TRBV5-1 and TRBJ1-2; TRBD1 is a possible D gene (6 bases). The V and J ends lost 7 bases and 2 bases respectively, with 18 bases between them. This CDR3 comprises 15 residues. Germline assignment: CDR1 SGHRS and CDR2 YFSETQ. For the CDR3, the DNA is TGCGCCAGCCGACAACAGGGAGAGCTCAACTATGGCTACACCTTC. As protein: CASRQQGELNYGYTF.

This clonotype was detected ten times or more. The gene calls are TRBV5-1 and TRBJ2-1; 7 bases agree with TRBD2. With V trimmed by 1 base and J by 6 bases, 7 bases remained unmatched. There are 15 residues in the CDR3. Germline V CDR1 and CDR2: SGHRS, YFSETQ. The CDR3 sequence is CASSLSASGSNEQFF. CDR3 coding DNA: TGCGCCAGCAGCTTGTCGGCTAGCGGATCCAATGAGCAGTTCTTC.

The table lists this clonotype with many counts. This rearrangement joins TRBV10-1 to TRBJ2-2; no clear D. Germline V gene lookup returns CDR1 WNHNN and CDR2 SYGVQD (reference sequence). The CDR3 spans 14 residues. With 8 bases removed from V and 3 bases from J, the gap between germline ends came to 13 bases. Here the CDR3 DNA reads TGCGCCAGCTCCGGGCCCCAGGACACCGGGGAGCTGTTTTTT. It specifies CASSGPQDTGELFF.

This chain links TRBV6-6 with TRBJ2-5; TRBD2 matches at 11 bases. Per germline, CDR1 MNHNY and CDR2 SVGAGI (reference sequence). V shed 5 bases and J 5 bases; nucleotides not matched to a gene: 7. The CDR3 contains 15 residues. Here the CDR3 reads CASSPRLAGTETQYF. The CDR3 DNA follows: TGTGCCAGCAGTCCTCGACTAGCGGGAACGGAGACCCAGTACTTC.

The sample holds many counts of this clonotype. J is TRBJ1-1 and V is TRBV27; a weak D match, TRBD1 (6 bases). Germline V gene data show CDR1 as MNHEY and CDR2 as SMNVEV (reference sequence). This CDR3 has 13 amino acids. V lost 3 bases, J lost 7 bases, and 12 bases lay in between. CDR3 nucleotide sequence: TGTGCCAGCAGTTTCCGGGGGCGAGGTGAAGCTTTCTTT. Translated: CASSFRGRGEAFF.

This chain uses TRBV20-1 with TRBJ1-2; tentatively, D is TRBD1 (6 bases). Germline V gene data show CDR1 as DFQATT and CDR2 as SNEGSKA (reference sequence). This CDR3 has 13 residues. With 6 bases removed from V and 7 bases from J, the gap between germline ends came to 18 bases. CDR3 sequence reads: CSARRAGEGGYTF. In nucleotides, the CDR3 is TGCAGTGCAAGAAGGGCAGGGGAGGGTGGCTACACCTTC.

This clonotype was observed at least ten times. The CDR3 DNA is TGTGCCAGCAGTGAAGCGGGACAGGGGACGAATGAGCAGTTCTTC. It codes for CASSEAGQGTNEQFF. The chain couples TRBV6-1 to TRBJ2-1, with 10 bases fitting TRBD1. Looked up from germline, CDR1 is MNHNS and CDR2 is SASEGT. The V segment lost 0 bases and the J segment 7 bases; nucleotides outside the gene matches: 3. CDR3 length equals 15 residues.